This entry lists 31 T cell receptor beta chains sequenced from one sample in a study of blood T cell repertoires in COVID-19 (dated by TCRdb to about 2020). The method behind the library was the immunoSEQ multiplex PCR assay. TCRdb obtained this table from immuneACCESS and retained in-frame rearrangements with V and J assigned. These tables miss some clones; where compared with another copy, unresolved V genes account for less than half of the shortfall, and the remainder is unexplained. For this sample the table gives roughly 300,000 clones, of which roughly 90% were detected only once. The leading ten clones occupy roughly 1.1% of the sample. Sample: PBMCs or T cells enriched from blood (not recorded which). The receptor source for this set is a woman between 25 and 40 years old who had recovered from COVID-19.

The chain carries TRBV7-9 and TRBJ1-6; D is unclear. This CDR3 has 17 amino acids. The V end was cut by 5 bases, the J end by 3 bases, with 17 bases between. Germline lookup yields CDR1 SEHNR and CDR2 FQNEAQ (reference sequence). Here the CDR3 reads CASSPKGSDFYNSPLHF. In nucleotides, the CDR3 is TGTGCCAGCAGCCCCAAAGGGAGTGATTTCTATAATTCACCCCTCCACTTT.

The CDR3 DNA sequence: TGCAGCGTCCGGGACAGGGGAGGCACAGATACGCAGTATTTT. Translated: CSVRDRGGTDTQYF. The chain couples TRBV29-1 to TRBJ2-3; 10 nucleotides line up with TRBD1. V dropped 6 bases and J dropped 1; count of bases not matched to a gene: 4. The CDR3 runs to 14 residues. CDR1 SQVTM and CDR2 ANQGSEA come from the germline V gene.

This sequence joins TRBV27 and TRBJ2-5; D gene unclear. The V end was cut by 6 bases, the J end by 2 bases, with 10 bases between. This CDR3 contains 13 residues. CDR1 and CDR2 from the germline V gene are MNHEY and SMNVEV (reference sequence). CDR3 sequence (DNA): TGTGCCAGCAGGCCTATTCTACAAGAGACCCAGTACTTC. This translates into CASRPILQETQYF.

CDR3 region: CASSPGLAGPYEQYF. As DNA, the CDR3 is TGTGCCAGCAGCCCCGGGCTAGCGGGTCCCTACGAGCAGTACTTC. The chain links TRBV3-1 (or the pseudogene TRBV3-2) to TRBJ2-7; 8 positions agree with TRBD2. Germline V gene lookup returns CDR1 LGHDT and CDR2 YNNKEL (reference sequence). The CDR3 runs to 15 residues. The V segment lost 4 bases and the J segment 2 bases; nucleotides outside the gene matches: 7.

The rearrangement joins TRBV5-4 to TRBJ1-6; 9 bases align to TRBD1. This CDR3 is built from 16 residues. Germline loops: CDR1 SGHNT, CDR2 YYREEE (reference sequence). J lost 4 bases, V lost 4 bases, and 6 bases had no gene match. This CDR3 is CASSIGQGSYNSPLHF. CDR3 bases: TGTGCCAGCAGCATTGGACAGGGGAGTTATAATTCACCCCTCCACTTT.

The gene calls are TRBV7-9 and TRBJ2-3, with D possibly TRBD1 on 6 matching bases. Germline V gene lookup returns CDR1 SEHNR and CDR2 FQNEAQ (reference sequence). With 5 bases removed from V and 1 base from J, the gap between germline ends came to 16 bases. This CDR3 contains 16 residues. The CDR3 sequence is CASSHRRTVGTDTQYF. The CDR3 DNA reads as TGTGCCAGCAGCCACCGGAGGACAGTGGGCACAGATACGCAGTATTTT. The full variable domain, with the rest looked up from reference TRBV7-9 and TRBJ2-3, is DTGVSQNPRHKITKRGQNVTFRCDPISEHNRLYWYRQTLGQGPEFLTYFQNEAQLEKSRLLSDRFSAERPKGSFSTLEIQRTEQGDSAMYLCASSHRRTVGTDTQYFGPGTRLTVL.

The DNA of the CDR3 is TGCGCCAGCAGCCAAGAGGGGACAGCTCCAGTCTACGAGCAGTACTTC. Translating it yields CASSQEGTAPVYEQYF. The rearrangement uses TRBV4-3 and TRBJ2-7, with 7 bases fitting TRBD1. Germline values: CDR1 LGHNA, CDR2 YSLEER. The CDR3 loop spans 16 amino acids. After removal of 0 bases from V and 3 bases from J, the junction contained 8 bases not matched to a gene.

The CDR3 DNA reads TGTGCCAGCAGCCTAGGGGGCGTCGGGGACAGCAGGCGGTACGAGCAGTACTTC. This sequence encodes CASSLGGVGDSRRYEQYF. V usage is TRBV7-2 and J usage is TRBJ2-7; 7 bases fit TRBD1. The V gene's germline CDR1 is SGHTA and CDR2 FQGNSA. The CDR3 extends over 18 amino acids. V trimming: 5 bases; J trimming: 4 bases; junction bases outside the gene matches: 20.

J is TRBJ2-7 and V is TRBV4-3, with D perhaps matching TRBD1 (5 bases). The CDR3 has 14 amino acids. V was shortened by 3 bases and J by 3 bases, with 12 bases between the two germline ends. Per the germline V gene, CDR1 is LGHNA and CDR2 is YSLEER. DNA of the CDR3: TGCGCCAGCAGCCAGGATCTACAGGACTACGAGCAGTACTTC. Encoded protein: CASSQDLQDYEQYF.

The V call is TRBV7-2, the J call TRBJ2-1; 8 nucleotides agree with TRBD2. CDR1 is SGHTA, CDR2 FQGNSA, per germline. V was clipped by 3 bases and J by 6 bases; unmatched bases: 7. The CDR3 runs 15 residues. CDR3: CASSLSSGSFNEQFF. The CDR3 coding sequence is TGTGCCAGCAGCTTGAGCAGCGGGAGTTTCAATGAGCAGTTCTTC.

The gene calls are TRBV4-1 and TRBJ2-1; D possibly corresponds to TRBD2 (5 bases). This CDR3 is built from 16 residues. CDR1 and CDR2 from the germline V gene are MGHRA and YSYEKL. V was trimmed by 0 bases and J by 2 bases, leaving 11 bases between them. CDR3 residues: CASSQDVASTYNEQFF. The CDR3 DNA is TGCGCCAGCAGCCAAGATGTAGCGAGTACCTACAATGAGCAGTTCTTC.

The chain links TRBV28 to TRBJ2-1, with TRBD2 as a possible D gene (5 bases). V dropped 3 bases and J dropped 2 bases, with 17 bases sitting between them. Germline CDR1 reads MDHEN; CDR2 reads SYDVKM. This CDR3 is built from 17 residues. CDR3 nucleotide sequence: TGTGCCAGCAGTTTCTACTCGGGAACCCGCCCCTACAATGAGCAGTTCTTC. Its protein product is CASSFYSGTRPYNEQFF.

The V and J genes are TRBV4-1 and TRBJ1-2; the match to TRBD1 covers 8 bases. Trimming cost V 4 bases and J 3 bases; bases outside gene matches: 10. The CDR3 loop spans 16 amino acids. The V gene's germline CDR1 is MGHRA and CDR2 YSYEKL. The CDR3 sequence is CASSPSSDRADYGYTF. The CDR3, as DNA: TGCGCCAGCAGCCCCTCTTCGGACAGGGCCGACTATGGCTACACCTTC.

The chain is built from TRBV19 and TRBJ2-1, with 11 bases fitting TRBD1. The CDR3 has 14 residues. V was pared by 5 bases and J by 4 bases, with 1 base of the junction left unmatched. Germline V gene lookup returns CDR1 LNHDA and CDR2 SQIVND (reference sequence). The CDR3: CASSGTGGYNEQFF. The CDR3 DNA sequence: TGTGCCAGTAGTGGGACAGGGGGGTACAATGAGCAGTTCTTC. Looking up the rest from reference TRBV19 and TRBJ2-1 gives the full variable domain: DGGITQSPKYLFRKEGQNVTLSCEQNLNHDAMYWYRQDPGQGLRLIYYSQIVNDFQKGDIAEGYSVSREKKESFPLTVTSAQKNPTAFYLCASSGTGGYNEQFFGPGTRLTVL.

The rearrangement links TRBV7-9 to TRBJ2-6; D remains ambiguous. The V end was cut by 7 bases, the J end by 1 base, with 8 bases between. CDR3 length equals 14 residues. Per the germline V gene, CDR1 is SEHNR and CDR2 is FQNEAQ (reference sequence). DNA for the CDR3: TGTGCCAGCACCATAGAGTCTGGGGCCAACGTCCTGACTTTC. Translation gives CASTIESGANVLTF.

The gene calls are TRBV3-1 (or the pseudogene TRBV3-2) and TRBJ2-7; tentatively, D is TRBD1 (6 bases). Looked up from germline, CDR1 is LGHDT and CDR2 is YNNKEL (reference sequence). The CDR3 contains 15 residues. The V end was cut by 1 base, the J end by 1 base, with 11 bases between. Written as DNA, the CDR3 is TGTGCCAGCAGCCAAGCCCGACAGGAGTCCTACGAGCAGTACTTC. As protein: CASSQARQESYEQYF.

The gene calls are TRBV6-5 and TRBJ1-2; D may be TRBD1 (6 bases). Germline CDR1 MNHEY, CDR2 SVGAGI. The CDR3 contains 14 residues. Deletions cut 2 bases from V and 4 bases from J, with 11 bases between. The CDR3 protein is CASSYGAGVYGYTF. The CDR3 DNA reads as TGTGCCAGCAGTTACGGGGCAGGGGTCTATGGCTACACCTTC.

V usage is TRBV5-1 and J usage is TRBJ1-2, with 9 bases aligning to TRBD1. The V and J ends lost 1 base and 8 bases, in that order; junction bases with no gene match: 6. CDR1 is SGHRS, CDR2 YFSETQ, per germline. The CDR3 contains 14 residues. In nucleotides, the CDR3 is TGCGCCAGCAGCTTGTCGGGACAGGGTTTCGGCTACACCTTC. Its protein is CASSLSGQGFGYTF.

The chain employs TRBV19 and TRBJ2-2; a possible D gene is TRBD2 (5 bases). The CDR3 extends over 14 amino acids. The V end lost 4 bases, the J end lost 6 bases, and 12 bases lay between the germline ends. Germline assignment: CDR1 LNHDA and CDR2 SQIVND (reference sequence). DNA of the CDR3: TGTGCCAGTAGTACGCCCGGGGTGGCCGGGGAGCTGTTTTTT. This gives the protein CASSTPGVAGELFF. Using reference TRBV19 and TRBJ2-2 for the parts outside the CDR3, the full variable domain is DGGITQSPKYLFRKEGQNVTLSCEQNLNHDAMYWYRQDPGQGLRLIYYSQIVNDFQKGDIAEGYSVSREKKESFPLTVTSAQKNPTAFYLCASSTPGVAGELFFGEGSRLTVL.

The chain joins TRBV30 to TRBJ2-7, with no clear D. V shed 0 bases and J shed 7 bases, with 16 bases lying between them. The CDR3 sequence is 14 residues long. Germline V gene lookup returns CDR1 GTSNPN and CDR2 SVGIG (reference sequence). CDR3 in amino acids: CAWSVPPGLREQYF. In nucleotides, the CDR3 is TGTGCCTGGAGTGTACCACCCGGTTTACGGGAGCAGTACTTC.

The CDR3 loop reads CASSRQGAIQPQHF. CDR3 nucleotides: TGTGCCAGCAGCCGACAGGGGGCTATTCAGCCCCAGCATTTT. The rearrangement uses TRBV3-1 (or the pseudogene TRBV3-2) and TRBJ1-5, with 10 positions matching TRBD1. Germline CDR1 and CDR2: LGHDT and YNNKEL (reference sequence). V shed 4 bases, J shed 6 bases, and the junction held 3 bases outside the gene matches. This CDR3 is 14 amino acids long.

The V call is TRBV7-9, the J call TRBJ2-2; 8 bases are a match to TRBD1. V shed 4 bases, J shed 5 bases, and the junction held 3 bases outside the gene matches. The CDR3 consists of 14 residues. Germline CDR1 and CDR2: SEHNR and FQNEAQ (reference sequence). The CDR3 DNA reads TGTGCCAGCAGCTGGACAGGGAGGACCGGGGAGCTGTTTTTT. Its protein product is CASSWTGRTGELFF. Complete variable domain (other parts from reference TRBV7-9 and TRBJ2-2): DTGVSQNPRHKITKRGQNVTFRCDPISEHNRLYWYRQTLGQGPEFLTYFQNEAQLEKSRLLSDRFSAERPKGSFSTLEIQRTEQGDSAMYLCASSWTGRTGELFFGEGSRLTVL.

This chain links TRBV7-9 with TRBJ2-1; 7 nucleotides line up with TRBD1. CDR3 length: 16 amino acids. J was trimmed by 5 bases and V by 5 bases; bases with no gene match: 12. Germline V gene data show CDR1 as SEHNR and CDR2 as FQNEAQ (reference sequence). CDR3 coding DNA: TGTGCCAGCAGCACAGGGGACAGAGGCTTGAACAATGAGCAGTTCTTC. Its translation is CASSTGDRGLNNEQFF. Variable domain in full (rest from reference TRBV7-9 and TRBJ2-1): DTGVSQNPRHKITKRGQNVTFRCDPISEHNRLYWYRQTLGQGPEFLTYFQNEAQLEKSRLLSDRFSAERPKGSFSTLEIQRTEQGDSAMYLCASSTGDRGLNNEQFFGPGTRLTVL.

The gene calls are TRBV6-6 and TRBJ2-5; 7 nucleotides line up with TRBD1. There are 13 residues in the CDR3. V gave up 5 bases and J gave up 1 base; unmatched junction bases: 1. Looked up from germline, CDR1 is MNHNY and CDR2 is SVGAGI (reference sequence). The CDR3 nucleotides are TGTGCCAGCAGTGGGACAGTCCAAGAGACCCAGTACTTC. This gives the protein CASSGTVQETQYF.

The V gene is TRBV5-1, the J gene TRBJ2-3; 7 bases map to TRBD2. Per germline, CDR1 SGHRS and CDR2 YFSETQ. The CDR3 consists of 15 residues. V dropped 2 bases and J dropped 0; count of bases not matched to a gene: 3. CDR3 sequence reads: CASSLLATSTDTQYF. The CDR3 DNA reads as TGCGCCAGCAGCTTACTAGCGACCAGCACAGATACGCAGTATTTT.

The rearrangement joins TRBV19 to TRBJ2-5, with D perhaps matching TRBD2 (6 bases). Looked up from germline, CDR1 is LNHDA and CDR2 is SQIVND (reference sequence). CDR3 length: 14 residues. Deletions cut 7 bases from V and 2 bases from J, with 14 bases between. The CDR3 is CASTPGLFQETQYF. Here the CDR3 DNA reads TGTGCCAGTACCCCGGGACTCTTTCAAGAGACCCAGTACTTC.

This chain joins TRBV28 and TRBJ2-7, with D maybe TRBD2 (5 bases). Germline V gene data show CDR1 as MDHEN and CDR2 as SYDVKM. The CDR3 sequence is 16 residues long. Trimming pared 1 base from V and 4 bases from J, leaving 17 bases between. As DNA, the CDR3 is TGTGCCAGCAGTTTATCGGGGTTGGGGATTAGTTACGAGCAGTACTTC. This encodes CASSLSGLGISYEQYF.

The chain combines TRBV10-3 with TRBJ2-2, with TRBD1 as a possible D gene (5 bases). This CDR3 comprises 15 residues. Trimming pared 3 bases from V and 4 bases from J, leaving 12 bases between. Per the germline V gene, CDR1 is ENHRY and CDR2 is SYGVKD. The CDR3 reads CAISEGRAGTGELFF. In DNA, the CDR3 is TGTGCCATCAGTGAAGGCAGGGCAGGCACCGGGGAGCTGTTTTTT.

V gene TRBV19 combines with J gene TRBJ2-1; 8 nucleotides line up with TRBD2. J was trimmed by 5 bases and V by 3 bases; bases with no gene match: 6. The CDR3 is 15 residues long. CDR1 LNHDA and CDR2 SQIVND come from the germline V gene (reference sequence). The CDR3 sequence is CASSILAGSNNEQFF. In DNA form, the CDR3 reads TGTGCCAGTAGTATTCTAGCGGGCTCAAACAATGAGCAGTTCTTC.

The V and J genes are TRBV19 and TRBJ2-1; 8 nucleotides align to TRBD2. Looked up from germline, CDR1 is LNHDA and CDR2 is SQIVND (reference sequence). The J segment lost 2 bases and the V segment lost 4 bases, leaving 4 bases of the junction unmatched. This CDR3 is built from 15 residues. The CDR3 reads CASSTGLAAYNEQFF. The CDR3 coding sequence is TGTGCCAGTAGTACTGGACTAGCAGCCTACAATGAGCAGTTCTTC.

The chain combines TRBV18 with TRBJ1-2; TRBD1 matches at 7 bases. Germline V gives CDR1 KGHSH, CDR2 LQKENI. The junction had 6 bases not matched to a gene; V was cut back by 1 base and J by 7 bases. The CDR3 runs 14 residues. The CDR3 DNA sequence: TGTGCCAGCTCACCACGGCAGGGGGAGAGTGGCTACACCTTC. This sequence encodes CASSPRQGESGYTF.